Shown below are 14 T cell receptor beta chains from a single sample sequenced in a study of sequential checkpoint blockade in melanoma. Indicated treatment: randomized to nivolumab then ipilimumab (arm A) or the reverse (arm B). The protocol was immunoSEQ multiplex PCR, while the TCRdb copy is restricted to in-frame clones and leaves out a portion. The sample holds about 40,000 clones, about nine tenths seen once. This specimen consisted of CD8+ T cells sorted from blood (inferred from file names), obtained from a patient given nivolumab and ipilimumab in sequence. These receptors originate from a human donor with melanoma.

This chain connects TRBV30 to TRBJ1-1, with no clear D. Deletions cut 0 bases from V and 1 base from J, with 9 bases between. The CDR3 length is 14 residues. Germline lookup yields CDR1 GTSNPN and CDR2 SVGIG (reference sequence). The CDR3 DNA reads as TGTGCCTGGAGTGTACTCTTCCCGAACACTGAAGCTTTCTTT. Translated, it gives CAWSVLFPNTEAFF.

The V and J genes are TRBV5-4 and TRBJ2-1, with D possibly matching TRBD2 (6 bases). V dropped 0 bases and J dropped 7 bases, with 14 bases sitting between them. This CDR3 contains 15 residues. Germline loops: CDR1 SGHNT, CDR2 YYREEE (reference sequence). The CDR3 DNA reads TGTGCCAGCAGCTTGGAACCGGGAGAGGTGAATGAGCAGTTCTTC. This translates into CASSLEPGEVNEQFF. Using reference TRBV5-4 and TRBJ2-1 for the parts outside the CDR3, the full variable domain is ETGVTQSPTHLIKTRGQQVTLRCSSQSGHNTVSWYQQALGQGPQFIFQYYREEENGRGNFPPRFSGLQFPNYSSELNVNALELDDSALYLCASSLEPGEVNEQFFGPGTRLTVL.

The DNA for the CDR3 is TGTGCCAGCAGCTTCGCGGAGACCTACGAGCAGTACTTC. Translated, it gives CASSFAETYEQYF. This chain links TRBV7-2 with TRBJ2-7; D gene unclear. The CDR3 has 13 residues. Between the trimmed V and J ends, which lost 3 bases and 2 bases, there was a span of 8 bases. Germline V gene lookup returns CDR1 SGHTA and CDR2 FQGNSA.

This rearrangement joins TRBV5-6 to TRBJ2-5, with 8 bases that match TRBD2. V lost 2 bases to trimming and J lost 4 bases; unmatched junction nucleotides: 16. Germline V lookup: CDR1 SGHDT, CDR2 YYEEEE. This CDR3 has 18 amino acids. The CDR3 is CASSFILGFTGGSETQYF. In DNA, the CDR3 is TGTGCCAGCAGCTTCATTCTCGGTTTTACGGGGGGGTCAGAGACCCAGTACTTC.

CDR3 sequence (DNA): TGTGCCAGCAGCAACACAGGGGGCGCCTACAATGAGCAGTTCTTC. It specifies CASSNTGGAYNEQFF. The rearrangement joins TRBV13 to TRBJ2-1; TRBD1 aligns across 9 bases. This CDR3 is 15 amino acids long. V gave up 5 bases and J gave up 2 bases; unmatched junction bases: 4. The germline gives CDR1 PRHDT, CDR2 FYEKMQ (reference sequence).

This rearrangement joins TRBV7-9 to TRBJ2-7; D ambiguous. The CDR3 covers 14 residues. With 3 bases removed from V and 2 bases from J, the gap between germline ends came to 11 bases. The V gene's germline CDR1 is SEHNR and CDR2 FQNEAQ (reference sequence). The CDR3 DNA sequence: TGTGCCAGCAGCTTCGGCGGTTCCCCCTACGAGCAGTACGTC. Amino acid sequence: CASSFGGSPYEQYV.

V is TRBV9 and J is TRBJ2-1; 12 positions match TRBD2. CDR3 length: 14 residues. The germline V gene has CDR1 SGDLS and CDR2 YYNGEE. V dropped 3 bases and J dropped 7; count of bases not matched to a gene: 2. The CDR3 loop is CASSATSGRNEQFF. For the CDR3, the DNA is TGTGCCAGCAGCGCGACTAGCGGGAGAAATGAGCAGTTCTTC.

The rearrangement links TRBV10-3 to TRBJ2-3; 15 positions match TRBD2. The germline V gene has CDR1 ENHRY and CDR2 SYGVKD. V gave up 7 bases and J gave up 7 bases; unmatched junction bases: 12. This CDR3 region has 17 residues. This CDR3 is CAITETGTSGRLNTQYF. The CDR3 region has the DNA TGTGCCATCACCGAAACCGGGACTAGCGGGAGGTTAAATACGCAGTATTTT.

The chain joins TRBV28 to TRBJ2-2; TRBD2 is a possible D gene (5 bases). The V and J ends lost 7 bases and 8 bases respectively, with 14 bases between them. From germline, CDR1 is MDHEN and CDR2 SYDVKM. The CDR3 is made up of 13 amino acids. In DNA form, the CDR3 reads TGTGCCAGCAACCTTGGGAGCTGGGGGGAGCTGTTTTTT. This sequence encodes CASNLGSWGELFF.

Points on this clone: Other nucleotide sequences from this sample produce the same CDR3. The chain has TRBV7-3 and TRBJ2-1; no clear D gene. The germline V and J ends were trimmed by 3 bases and 5 bases, with 5 bases remaining between them. In germline, CDR1 is SGHTA, CDR2 FQGTGA. The CDR3 has 12 amino acids. The CDR3 DNA follows: TGTGCCAGCAGCTTGACTGACAATGAGCAGTTCTTC. Protein sequence: CASSLTDNEQFF.

This chain uses TRBV28 with TRBJ2-7; 10 positions match TRBD1. Germline values: CDR1 MDHEN, CDR2 SYDVKM. V gave up 5 bases and J gave up 6 bases; unmatched junction bases: 7. There are 14 residues in the CDR3. DNA for the CDR3: TGTGCCAGCAGTACCGGGACAGGGGTAGGCGAGCAGTACTTC. It translates to CASSTGTGVGEQYF.

The count of this clone is one. This rearrangement joins TRBV4-3 to TRBJ1-1; D is perhaps TRBD1 (5 bases). The CDR3 has 14 amino acids. V gave up 4 bases and J gave up 6 bases, with 15 bases separating them. Looked up from germline, CDR1 is LGHNA and CDR2 is YSLEER. The CDR3 DNA sequence: TGCGCCAGCAGCCTCGCTCAGGGATTCCCTGAAGCTTTCTTT. Translating it yields CASSLAQGFPEAFF.

The V call is TRBV7-9, the J call TRBJ1-5, with D unclear. The CDR3 spans 14 residues. V lost 1 base, J lost 1 base, and 5 bases lay in between. CDR1 SEHNR and CDR2 FQNEAQ come from the germline V gene (reference sequence). CDR3 in DNA: TGTGCCAGCAGCTTAGAGACAAGCAATCAGCCCCAGCATTTT. Translated: CASSLETSNQPQHF.

The chain joins TRBV2 to TRBJ2-3; D perhaps matches TRBD2 (5 bases). The germline gives CDR1 SNHLY, CDR2 FYNNEI. V was clipped by 2 bases and J by 10 bases, with 13 bases between them. CDR3 length equals 13 residues. The CDR3 DNA reads TGTGCCAGCAGTGAATTTGGACTGGGGTCGCAGTATTTT. Residues: CASSEFGLGSQYF.